This T cell receptor (beta chain) was captured in a study of glioma-infiltrating T cells. Study-level points and caveats: Above-expected tissue-blood divergence occurred in all gliomas, most in low-grade ones. Very few CDR3 sequences were shared between tissue and blood.

The iRepertoire nested amplicon-rescue multiplex PCR amplified TCR alpha and beta CDR3s from RNA. One-step reverse transcription and amplification started from approximately 100-400 ng of tissue mRNA or PBMC total RNA. TCRdb independently ran MiXCR on the multiplex PCR reads; one entry per CDR3 protein. The table lists tens of thousands of distinct CDR3 sequences, about 37% of them singletons. At least ten counts were recorded for this clonotype. Its antigen is undetermined. The CDR3 sequence is 13 residues long. Germline CDR1 SQVTM, CDR2 ANQGSEA. V lost 4 bases to trimming and J lost 7 bases, with 16 bases between them.

The genes are TRBV29-1 and TRBJ1-1; no clear D gene. Material: glioma tissue, nonneoplastic brain tissue, or PBMCs (not recorded which). This receptor was obtained from a human donor with low-grade glioma or glioblastoma, undergoing nonglioma brain surgery, or in good health (not recorded which). DNA for the CDR3: TGCAGCGTTGGTTTAGCGGGAATCGGTGAAGCTTTCTTT. Residues: CSVGLAGIGEAFF.